This T cell receptor (beta chain) comes out of a study of control samples from healthy donors and cancer patients. There are 14 residues in the CDR3. Germline trimming cut 5 bases from V and 4 bases from J; bases unmatched to any gene: 8. CDR1 and CDR2 from the germline V gene are MDHEN and SYDVKM. Data came from immunoSEQ multiplex PCR; TCRdb stores just in-frame clones and leaves some out. The sample carries over 75,000 clones, 82% recorded once. The clonotype originates from a man between 60 and 70 years old in good health. The sample was blood. The chain recombines TRBV28 with TRBJ2-7; 7 bases match TRBD2. The CDR3 DNA reads as TGTGCCAGCAGTGTTAGGACTAGACTATACGAGCAGTACTTC. Translation: CASSVRTRLYEQYF.